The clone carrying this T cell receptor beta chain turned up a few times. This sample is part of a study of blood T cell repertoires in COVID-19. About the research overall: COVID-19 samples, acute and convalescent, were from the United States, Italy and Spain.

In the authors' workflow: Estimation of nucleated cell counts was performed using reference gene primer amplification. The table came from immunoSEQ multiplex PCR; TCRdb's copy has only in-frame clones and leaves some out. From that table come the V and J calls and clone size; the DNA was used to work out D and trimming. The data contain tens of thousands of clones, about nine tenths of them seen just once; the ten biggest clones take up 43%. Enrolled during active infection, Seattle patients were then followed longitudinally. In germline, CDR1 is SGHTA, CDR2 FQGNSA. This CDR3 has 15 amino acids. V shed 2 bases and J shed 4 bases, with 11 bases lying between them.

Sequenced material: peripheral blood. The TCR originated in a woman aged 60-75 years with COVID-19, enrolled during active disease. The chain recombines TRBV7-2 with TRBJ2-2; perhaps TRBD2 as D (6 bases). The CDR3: CASSLYGRLTGELFF. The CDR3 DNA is TGTGCCAGCAGCTTATACGGGAGACTCACCGGGGAGCTGTTTTTT.